This T cell receptor beta chain was found in a study of T cells in Graves' hyperthyroidism and ophthalmopathy. The source material, RNA transcripts, was used to amplify TCR beta CDR3 regions. Using the HTBI primer set, a first-round RT-PCR was run on the TCR CDR3. MiXCR, applied by TCRdb to the multiplex PCR reads, yields one record per CDR3 protein. The sample records just under 750,000 distinct CDR3 sequences, 30% to 40% being singletons. This clonotype was recorded at least ten times. Sequences were obtained from blood. This clonotype originated in a woman aged 40 to 50 with Graves' hyperthyroidism.

CDR3 amino acids: CASRASERGTAASSEQYF. The CDR3, as DNA: TGTGCCAGCAGGGCCAGCGAGCGCGGGACGGCCGCTAGTAGCGAGCAGTACTTC. V usage is TRBV12-3 or TRBV12-4 and J usage is TRBJ2-7; D possibly corresponds to TRBD2 (6 bases). The V end was cut by 6 bases, the J end by 6 bases, with 30 bases between. The CDR3 runs to 18 residues.